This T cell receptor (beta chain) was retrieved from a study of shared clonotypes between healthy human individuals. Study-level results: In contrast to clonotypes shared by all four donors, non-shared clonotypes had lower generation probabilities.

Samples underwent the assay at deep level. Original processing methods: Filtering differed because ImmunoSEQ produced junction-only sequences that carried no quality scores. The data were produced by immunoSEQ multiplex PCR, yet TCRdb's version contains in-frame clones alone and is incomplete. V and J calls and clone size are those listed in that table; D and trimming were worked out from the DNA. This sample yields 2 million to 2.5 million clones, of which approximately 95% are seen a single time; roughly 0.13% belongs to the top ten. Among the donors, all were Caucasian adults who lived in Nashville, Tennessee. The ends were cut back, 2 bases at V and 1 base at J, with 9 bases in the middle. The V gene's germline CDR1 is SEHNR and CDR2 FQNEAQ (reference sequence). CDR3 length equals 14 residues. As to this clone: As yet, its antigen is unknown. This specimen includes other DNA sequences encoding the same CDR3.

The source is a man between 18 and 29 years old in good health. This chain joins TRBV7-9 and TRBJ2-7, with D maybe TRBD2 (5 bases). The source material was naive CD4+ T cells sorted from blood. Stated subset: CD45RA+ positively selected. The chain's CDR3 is CASSLWENSYEQYF. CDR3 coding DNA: TGTGCCAGCAGCTTATGGGAGAATTCCTACGAGCAGTACTTC.